This TCR beta chain is drawn from a study of cytomegalovirus exposure and HLA in healthy donors. Regarding this clone: The target antigen is unknown.

Study-level results: A highly shared variant cluster was judged a likely technical artifact. Reportedly, diagnosis of cytomegalovirus status by the classifier showed high specificity and sensitivity. By a later analysis, the bulk of CMV-associated TCR beta chains appeared HLA-restricted.

Primers included in the PCR were 60 Vbeta and 13 Jbeta primers. Produced via immunoSEQ multiplex PCR; TCRdb's table is partial and in-frame only. This table holds some 130,000 clones, 80% found once. V was cut by 4 bases and J by 3 bases, with 13 bases left in between. Per the germline V gene, CDR1 is SGHKS and CDR2 is YYEKEE (reference sequence). This CDR3 spans 14 amino acids. Material for sequencing was PBMCs. This sequence joins TRBV5-5 and TRBJ2-5, with D perhaps TRBD1 (5 bases). This TCR came from a man aged 35 to 55 in good health and CMV-seronegative. CDR3 protein: CASSPGPAEETQYF. CDR3 nucleotide sequence: TGTGCCAGCAGCCCAGGGCCGGCAGAAGAGACCCAGTACTTC.